This TCR beta chain stems from a study of T-cell reconstitution after alpha-beta-depleted transplantation in children. Study-wide points: Expanded graft clones, several hundred of them, were reportedly the source of alpha-beta T cells about two months after transplant. T cells produced anew were the main source of T-cell counts and diversity one year after transplant. High day-60 TCRbeta diversity in some patients came from surviving recipient T cells and thymic progenitors.

This sample's TCRbeta library carried unique molecular identifier barcodes. Each CDR3 protein gets one entry after TCRdb re-called the PCR reads with MiXCR. Of about 110,000 distinct CDR3 sequences in the sample, about 6% were seen once. This clonotype appeared a few times. Its antigen remains unidentified. Germline-derived CDR1 and CDR2 are SGHRS and YFSETQ. V dropped 3 bases and J dropped 1 base, with 10 bases sitting between them. This CDR3 has 14 amino acids. The source is a male patient between 2 and 15 years old who had a stem cell transplant for acute lymphoblastic leukemia, so the T cells may come from the graft donor. The chain uses TRBV5-1 and TRBJ2-5, with a weak D call TRBD1 (5 bases). The material sequenced was PBMCs, mostly from graft donor cells, taken 360 days after TCRalphabeta/CD19-depleted stem cell transplant. The CDR3: CASSSLGAQETQYF. CDR3 in DNA: TGCGCCAGCAGCTCCCTTGGGGCCCAAGAGACCCAGTACTTC.